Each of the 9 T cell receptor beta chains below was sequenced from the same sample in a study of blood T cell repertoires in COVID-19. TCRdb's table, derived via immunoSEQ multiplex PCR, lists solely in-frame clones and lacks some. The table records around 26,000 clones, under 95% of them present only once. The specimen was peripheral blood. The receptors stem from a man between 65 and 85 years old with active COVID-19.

The CDR3 region has the DNA TGTGCCAGCAGACACAGGGGTCCTGAAAAACTGTTTTTT. Protein sequence: CASRHRGPEKLFF. The gene calls are TRBV2 and TRBJ1-4; 7 bases are a match to TRBD1. V lost 6 bases, J lost 7 bases, and 5 bases stayed unmatched. In germline, CDR1 is SNHLY, CDR2 FYNNEI. This CDR3 spans 13 amino acids.

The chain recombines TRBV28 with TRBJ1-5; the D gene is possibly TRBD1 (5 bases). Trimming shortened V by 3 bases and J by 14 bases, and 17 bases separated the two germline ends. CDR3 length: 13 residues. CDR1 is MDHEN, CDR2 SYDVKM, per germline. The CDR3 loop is CASSFNSGTPEHF. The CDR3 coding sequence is TGTGCCAGCAGTTTTAATTCCGGGACTCCCGAGCATTTT.

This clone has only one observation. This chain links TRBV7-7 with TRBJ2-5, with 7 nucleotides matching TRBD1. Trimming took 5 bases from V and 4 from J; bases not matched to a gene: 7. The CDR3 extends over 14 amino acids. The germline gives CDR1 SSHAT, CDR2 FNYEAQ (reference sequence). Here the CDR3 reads CASSPTGSGETQYF. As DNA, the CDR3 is TGTGCCAGCAGCCCGACAGGGTCAGGAGAGACCCAGTACTTC.

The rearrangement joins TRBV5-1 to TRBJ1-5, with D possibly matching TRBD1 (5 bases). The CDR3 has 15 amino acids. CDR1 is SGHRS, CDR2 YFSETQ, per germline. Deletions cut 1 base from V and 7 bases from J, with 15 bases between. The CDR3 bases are TGCGCCAGCAGCTTGCGACCAGGGCTTAGGCAGCCCCAGCATTTT. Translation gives CASSLRPGLRQPQHF. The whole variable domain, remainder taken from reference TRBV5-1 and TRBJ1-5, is KAGVTQTPRYLIKTRGQQVTLSCSPISGHRSVSWYQQTPGQGLQFLFEYFSETQRNKGNFPGRFSGRQFSNSRSEMNVSTLELGDSALYLCASSLRPGLRQPQHFGDGTRLSIL.

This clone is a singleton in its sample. Here the CDR3 reads CASRQGTGELFF. CDR3 coding DNA: TGTGCCAGCAGGCAGGGGACCGGGGAGCTGTTTTTT. This sequence joins TRBV6-6 and TRBJ2-2; D may be TRBD1 (6 bases). CDR3 length equals 12 residues. Per germline, CDR1 MNHNY and CDR2 SVGAGI (reference sequence). V was clipped by 6 bases and J by 5 bases, with 7 bases between them.

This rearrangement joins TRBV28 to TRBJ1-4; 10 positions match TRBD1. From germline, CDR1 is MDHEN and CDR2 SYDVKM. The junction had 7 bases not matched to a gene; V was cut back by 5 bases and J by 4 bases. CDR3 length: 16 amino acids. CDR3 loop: CASSLGTGAVNEKLFF. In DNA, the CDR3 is TGTGCCAGCAGTCTTGGGACAGGGGCGGTTAATGAAAAACTGTTTTTT.

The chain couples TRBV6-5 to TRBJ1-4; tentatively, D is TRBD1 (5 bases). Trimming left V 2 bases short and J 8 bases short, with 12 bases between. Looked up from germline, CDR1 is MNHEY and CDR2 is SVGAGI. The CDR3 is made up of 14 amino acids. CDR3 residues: CASSYGRDHEKLFF. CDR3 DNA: TGTGCCAGCAGTTACGGCAGGGATCACGAAAAACTGTTTTTT.

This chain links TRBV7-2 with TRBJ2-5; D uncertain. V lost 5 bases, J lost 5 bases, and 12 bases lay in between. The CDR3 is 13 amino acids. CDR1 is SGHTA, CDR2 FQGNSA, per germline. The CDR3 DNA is TGTGCCAGCAGCCCAATCCCGAGGGAGACCCAGTACTTC. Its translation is CASSPIPRETQYF.

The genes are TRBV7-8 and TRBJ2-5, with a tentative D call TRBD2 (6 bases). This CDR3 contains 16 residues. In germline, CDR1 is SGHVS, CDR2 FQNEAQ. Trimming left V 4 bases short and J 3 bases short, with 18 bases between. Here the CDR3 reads CASSSSTWEAKETQYF. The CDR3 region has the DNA TGTGCCAGCAGCTCCTCGACATGGGAGGCGAAAGAGACCCAGTACTTC. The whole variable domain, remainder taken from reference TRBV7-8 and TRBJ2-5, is GAGVSQSPRYKVAKRGQDVALRCDPISGHVSLFWYQQALGQGPEFLTYFQNEAQLDKSGLPSDRFFAERPEGSVSTLKIQRTQQEDSAVYLCASSSSTWEAKETQYFGPGTRLLVL.